This T cell receptor beta chain derives from a study of identical twins. From the 5' RACE reads, TCRdb called clonotypes with MiXCR, one entry per CDR3 protein. The table shows hundreds of thousands of distinct CDR3 sequences, with approximately 20% occurring only once. The CDR3 extends over 13 amino acids. Trimming cost V 6 bases and J 0 bases, with 8 bases left between them. Per the germline V gene, CDR1 is SQVTM and CDR2 is ANQGSEA. Study observations and caveats: It was possible that invariant MAIT and iNKT cells partly confounded the zero-insertion analyses. Conclusions were based on cross-sectional statistical analysis, without following the same donors. Beta out-of-frame twin sharing showed a weaker excess.

In the case of this clonotype: The antigen is undetermined.

These same data were also listed under a study on yellow fever vaccine responses in identical twins.

This chain links TRBV29-1 with TRBJ2-2; no reliable D call. The sequenced material came from CD4+ T cells sorted from blood. The receptor was derived from a woman under 30 in good health. The CDR3 DNA reads TGCAGCGTCCACCGGGCGAACACCGGGGAGCTGTTTTTT. This codes for CSVHRANTGELFF.